These 10 T cell receptor beta chains originate from one sample sequenced in a study of long-term antiretroviral therapy in people with HIV. It was version v3.0 of the immunoSEQ assay that was run at survey level. TCRdb's table, derived via immunoSEQ multiplex PCR, lists solely in-frame clones and lacks some. The sample includes about 39,000 clones, around 85% of them seen just once. The source was unsorted PBMCs, collected 1.2 years after starting antiretroviral therapy. All receptors derive from a woman aged 45-59 years with HIV.

V is TRBV5-1 and J is TRBJ2-3; D ambiguous. Trimming pared 4 bases from V and 0 bases from J, leaving 12 bases between. Germline V lookup: CDR1 SGHRS, CDR2 YFSETQ. The CDR3 has 15 amino acids. This chain's CDR3 is CASSQSGLSTDTQYF. The CDR3 DNA reads TGCGCCAGCAGCCAGAGTGGGCTAAGCACAGATACGCAGTATTTT. The variable domain in full, completed from reference TRBV5-1 and TRBJ2-3, reads KAGVTQTPRYLIKTRGQQVTLSCSPISGHRSVSWYQQTPGQGLQFLFEYFSETQRNKGNFPGRFSGRQFSNSRSEMNVSTLELGDSALYLCASSQSGLSTDTQYFGPGTRLTVL.

The chain has TRBV5-4 and TRBJ1-2; the D gene is possibly TRBD1 (5 bases). Germline CDR1 reads SGHNT; CDR2 reads YYREEE (reference sequence). V was pared by 6 bases and J by 3 bases, with 18 bases between. The CDR3 runs to 15 residues. Here the CDR3 DNA reads TGTGCCAGCACCACTCCGAAAGGGGCGGACTATGGCTACACCTTC. This sequence encodes CASTTPKGADYGYTF.

This sequence joins TRBV5-1 and TRBJ2-1; 10 nucleotides align to TRBD2. Per germline, CDR1 SGHRS and CDR2 YFSETQ. CDR3 size: 18 residues. V lost 6 bases to trimming and J lost 0 bases; unmatched junction nucleotides: 12. CDR3 sequence reads: CASTLLAGFSSSYNEQFF. CDR3 bases: TGCGCCAGCACCTTACTAGCGGGGTTTTCAAGCTCCTACAATGAGCAGTTCTTC.

This chain uses TRBV7-8 with TRBJ1-2; 12 nucleotides match TRBD1. The V gene end was trimmed by 5 bases and the J gene end by 6 bases; junction bases not matched to a gene: 10. The CDR3 consists of 16 residues. The germline gives CDR1 SGHVS, CDR2 FQNEAQ. As DNA, the CDR3 is TGTGCCAGCAGCGCTACCGGGACAGGGGGCGCGGATGGCTACACCTTC. Protein sequence: CASSATGTGGADGYTF.

V is TRBV4-1 and J is TRBJ1-3, with 8 bases matching TRBD1. After removal of 0 bases from V and 8 bases from J, the junction contained 3 bases not matched to a gene. This CDR3 is 14 amino acids long. From germline, CDR1 is MGHRA and CDR2 YSYEKL. In DNA, the CDR3 is TGCGCCAGCAGCCAAGAGGAGGGACAGGACACCATATATTTT. This gives the protein CASSQEEGQDTIYF.

V and J are TRBV5-1 and TRBJ2-6, with D tentatively TRBD1 (5 bases). V was clipped by 7 bases and J by 4 bases, with 12 bases between them. This CDR3 has 14 amino acids. The germline V gene encodes CDR1 SGHRS and CDR2 YFSETQ. CDR3 sequence reads: CASQGMEGANVLTF. As DNA, the CDR3 is TGCGCCAGCCAGGGTATGGAGGGGGCCAACGTCCTGACTTTC.

This sequence joins TRBV7-3 and TRBJ2-1; 7 positions match TRBD1. V was pared by 2 bases and J by 0 bases, with 1 base of the junction left unmatched. This CDR3 has 15 amino acids. The germline V gene has CDR1 SGHTA and CDR2 FQGTGA. The CDR3 is CASSLGDSSYNEQFF. The CDR3 nucleotides read TGTGCCAGCAGCTTAGGGGACAGCTCCTACAATGAGCAGTTCTTC.

The V call is TRBV29-1, the J call TRBJ2-1; the match to TRBD2 covers 14 bases. Germline V lookup: CDR1 SQVTM, CDR2 ANQGSEA. The CDR3 contains 19 residues. J was trimmed by 7 bases and V by 0 bases; bases with no gene match: 14. This chain's CDR3 is CSVEELGLAGGRGRNEQFF. For the CDR3, the DNA is TGCAGCGTTGAAGAACTAGGACTAGCGGGGGGTAGGGGTAGAAATGAGCAGTTCTTC.

The chain links TRBV7-2 to TRBJ2-6; D gene unclear. The CDR3 is 15 amino acids. Germline CDR1 is SGHTA and CDR2 is FQGNSA. The germline V and J ends were trimmed by 5 bases and 4 bases, with 12 bases remaining between them. In nucleotides, the CDR3 is TGTGCCAGCAGCGTAGGGCACTCCGGGGCCAACGTCCTGACTTTC. Its translation is CASSVGHSGANVLTF.

The table lists this clone with a count of one. The V gene is TRBV6-1, the J gene TRBJ2-3; 7 bases are shared with TRBD1. The germline V gene encodes CDR1 MNHNS and CDR2 SASEGT. Trimming removed 7 bases from V and 3 bases from J; junction bases left unmatched: 10. The CDR3 covers 15 residues. This chain's CDR3 is CASNRQGSLTDTQYF. The CDR3 DNA follows: TGTGCCAGCAATCGACAGGGAAGTTTAACAGATACGCAGTATTTT.